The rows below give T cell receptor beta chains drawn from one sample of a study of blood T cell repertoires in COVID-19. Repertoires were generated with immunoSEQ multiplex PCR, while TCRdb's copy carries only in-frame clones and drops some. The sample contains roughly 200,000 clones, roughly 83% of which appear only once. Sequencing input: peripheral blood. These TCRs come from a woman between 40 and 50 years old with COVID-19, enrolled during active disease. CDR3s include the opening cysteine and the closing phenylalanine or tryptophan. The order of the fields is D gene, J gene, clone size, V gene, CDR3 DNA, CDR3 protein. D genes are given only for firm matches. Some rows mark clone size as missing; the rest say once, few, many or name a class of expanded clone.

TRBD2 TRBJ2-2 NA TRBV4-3 TGCGCCAGCAGCCAGATGCGGGGCAGCGGGGATCCCTCGGGGGAGCTGTTTTTT CASSQMRGSGDPSGELFF
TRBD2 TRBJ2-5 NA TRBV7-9 TGTGCCAGCAGCTTAACTAGCGATAGGGAGACCCAGTACTTC CASSLTSDRETQYF
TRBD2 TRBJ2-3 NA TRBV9 TGTGCCAGCAGCGTAGCAGCGGGAGACACAGATACGCAGTATTTT CASSVAAGDTDTQYF
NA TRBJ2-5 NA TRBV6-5 TGTGCCAGCAGACTCCCGGGACTCTCCCAAGAGACCCAGTACTTC CASRLPGLSQETQYF
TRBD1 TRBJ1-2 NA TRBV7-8 TGTGCCAGCAGCTTAACAGGGGGGGTCAGCTATGGCTACACCTTC CASSLTGGVSYGYTF
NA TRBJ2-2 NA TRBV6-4 TGTGCCAGCAGTGCGGGGGAGACCGGGGAGCTGTTTTTT CASSAGETGELFF
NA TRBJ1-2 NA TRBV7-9 TGTGCCAGCATCCTACCAGTGATTGGGCAGGGCGCCCCCACCTTC CASILPVIGQGAPTF
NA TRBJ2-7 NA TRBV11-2 TGTGCCAGCAGGAGAAGTTTTAGGGGTTGGGAGCAGTACTTC CASRRSFRGWEQYF
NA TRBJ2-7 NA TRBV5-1 TGCGCCAGCAGCTCCGTACCAGCGGAGCAGTACTTC CASSSVPAEQYF
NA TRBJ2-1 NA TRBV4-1 TGCGCCAGCAGCCAAGGAGCCCTAGAGCAGTTCTTC CASSQGALEQFF
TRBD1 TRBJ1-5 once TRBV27 TGTGCCAGCAGAACACAGGGGGCCAATCAGCCCCAGCATTTT CASRTQGANQPQHF
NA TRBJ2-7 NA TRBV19 TGTGCCAGTAGTCCCGCAGGCTACGAGCAGTACTTC CASSPAGYEQYF
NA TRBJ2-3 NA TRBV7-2 TGTGCCAGCAGCTTAGGCTCTGGGGCTAACACAGATACGCAGTATTTT CASSLGSGANTDTQYF
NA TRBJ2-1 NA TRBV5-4 TGTGCCAGCAATTTGGGGGGATACTTTGAGCAGTTCTTC CASNLGGYFEQFF
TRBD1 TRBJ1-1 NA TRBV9 TGTGCCAGCAGCCGACAGGGGGCGAACACTGAAGCTTTCTTT CASSRQGANTEAFF
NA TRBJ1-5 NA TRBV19 TGTGCCAGTAGTATCTATAAGGGGCAGCCCCAGCATTTT CASSIYKGQPQHF
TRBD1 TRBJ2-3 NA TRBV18 TGTGCCAGCTCACCTCGACAGGGTGGCACAGATACGCAGTATTTT CASSPRQGGTDTQYF
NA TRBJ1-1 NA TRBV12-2 TGTGCAAGTCGCTCGGGGCAGGGGGCTGGGAACACTGAAGCTTTCTTT CASRSGQGAGNTEAFF
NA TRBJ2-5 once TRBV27 TGTGCCAGCAGTTTGGGGACATATTCTGCCCGCCAAGAGACCCAGTACTTC CASSLGTYSARQETQYF
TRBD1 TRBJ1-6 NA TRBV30 TGTGCCTGGACTAGGGGGACAGGGGTATCACCCCTCCACTTT CAWTRGTGVSPLHF
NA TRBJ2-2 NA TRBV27 TGTGCCAGCAGTATCCTTACGGCGGTCAGTAACACCGGGGAGCTGTTTTTT CASSILTAVSNTGELFF
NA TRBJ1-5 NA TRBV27 TGTGCCAGCCGAGGGCACGGCAGAGTTAATCAGCCCCAGCATTTT CASRGHGRVNQPQHF
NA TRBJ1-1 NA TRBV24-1 TGTGCCACCGTGGAGTACACTGAAGCTTTCTTT CATVEYTEAFF
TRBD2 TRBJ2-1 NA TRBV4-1 TGCGCCAGCAGCCAAGAGGGGCCTAGCGGGAGGCCCAATGAGCAGTTCTTC CASSQEGPSGRPNEQFF
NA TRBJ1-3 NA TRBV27 TGTGCCAGCAGTCCGACCCAGGGGATCCCTGGAAACACCATATATTTT CASSPTQGIPGNTIYF
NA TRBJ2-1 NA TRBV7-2 TGTGCCAGCAGCTTAGCAGGAGGGACCTACAATGAGCAGTTCTTC CASSLAGGTYNEQFF
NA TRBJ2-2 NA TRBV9 TGTGCCAGCAGCGTAACCGGGGGGAACACCGGGGAGCTGTTTTTT CASSVTGGNTGELFF
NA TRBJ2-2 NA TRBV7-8 TGTGCCAGCAGCACCCTACGGGCCGGGGAGCTGTTTTTT CASSTLRAGELFF
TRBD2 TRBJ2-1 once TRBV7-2 TGTGCCAGCAGCTTAAGCGGGGGGCAGCAGTTCTTC CASSLSGGQQFF
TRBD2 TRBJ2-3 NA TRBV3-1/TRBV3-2 TGTGCCAGCAGCCAAGCGCCGGGCCGGGGGGGCTTTCTAGGTACGCAGTATTTT CASSQAPGRGGFLGTQYF
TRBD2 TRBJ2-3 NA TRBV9 TGTGCCAGCGGCCGGGGGGGCGCCTTAACAGATACGCAGTATTTT CASGRGGALTDTQYF
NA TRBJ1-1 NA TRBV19 TGTGCCAGTAGTACTCAGGGAGGAAACACTGAAGCTTTCTTT CASSTQGGNTEAFF
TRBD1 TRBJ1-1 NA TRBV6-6 TGTGCCAGCAGTCCCGGACAGGGGTTCGACACTGAAGCTTTCTTT CASSPGQGFDTEAFF
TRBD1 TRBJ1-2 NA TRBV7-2 TGTGCCAGCAGCTACCGGGACAGTTACTATGGCTACACCTTC CASSYRDSYYGYTF
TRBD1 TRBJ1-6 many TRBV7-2 TGTGCCAGCAGTTCACAGGGGATTAATTCACCCCTCCACTTT CASSSQGINSPLHF
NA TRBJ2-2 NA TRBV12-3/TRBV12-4 TGTGCCAGCAGTTTAGCGGGCCGCCGGGAGCTGTTTTTT CASSLAGRRELFF
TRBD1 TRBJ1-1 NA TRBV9 TGTGCCAGCAGTTCACAGGGGTTGAGGAACACTGAAGCTTTCTTT CASSSQGLRNTEAFF
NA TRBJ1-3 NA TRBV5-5 TGTGCCAGCAGCTTGGGTTTTCGCGCGTCTGGAAACACCATATATTTT CASSLGFRASGNTIYF
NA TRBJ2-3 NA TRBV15 TGTGCCACCAGCAGAGAAAGGGAGGGGGGCGGCACAGATACGCAGTATTTT CATSREREGGGTDTQYF
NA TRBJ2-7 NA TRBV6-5 TGTGCCAGCAGTTATAGGGAAGACAGCTCCTACGAGCAGTACTTC CASSYREDSSYEQYF
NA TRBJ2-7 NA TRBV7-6 TGTGCCAGCAGCTTAGGGCCCGACTACGAGCAGTACTTC CASSLGPDYEQYF
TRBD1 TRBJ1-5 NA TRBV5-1 TGCGCCAGCAGCTTGACACCCGACAGGGGGATGGGAAGCAATCAGCCCCAGCATTTT CASSLTPDRGMGSNQPQHF
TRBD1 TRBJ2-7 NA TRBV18 TGTGCCAGCTCACTGGACAGGGTAAGCGAGCAGTACTTC CASSLDRVSEQYF
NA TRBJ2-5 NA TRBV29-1 TGCAGCATGGGAGAGGTAGGAGGGGTAGAGACCCAGTACTTC CSMGEVGGVETQYF
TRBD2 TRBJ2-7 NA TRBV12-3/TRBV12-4 TGTGCCAGCAGCCGGGGGGTGGGCTACGAGCAGTACTTC CASSRGVGYEQYF
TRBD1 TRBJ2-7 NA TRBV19 TGTGCCAGTAGTATAGGCGGGACAGGGGGCGTTTACGAGCAGTACTTC CASSIGGTGGVYEQYF
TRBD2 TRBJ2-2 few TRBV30 TGTGCCTGGATGGGACTAGCGGGATCCACCGGGGAGCTGTTTTTT CAWMGLAGSTGELFF
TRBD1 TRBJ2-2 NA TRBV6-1 TGTGCCAGCAGTGACGGGACAGGGCCCACCGGGGAGCTGTTTTTT CASSDGTGPTGELFF
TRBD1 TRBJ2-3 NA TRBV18 TGTGCCAGCTCAACAGGACAGGGGGCAGATACGCAGTATTTT CASSTGQGADTQYF
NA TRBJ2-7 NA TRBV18 TGTGCCAGCTCAAGCAGGAAGGGAGATTTCTCCTACGAGCAGTACTTC CASSSRKGDFSYEQYF
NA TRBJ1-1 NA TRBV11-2 TGTGCCACCATGGACGGGGTGAACACTGAAGCTTTCTTT CATMDGVNTEAFF
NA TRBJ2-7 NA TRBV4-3 TGCGCCAGCAGCCAAGATCGGCGGATGTCGCTGCAGTACTTC CASSQDRRMSLQYF
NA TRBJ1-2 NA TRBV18 TGTGCCAGCTCACCGCCCCCCCAGGGCAGCAGGGGCTACACCTTC CASSPPPQGSRGYTF
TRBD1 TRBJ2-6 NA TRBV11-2 TGTGCCAGCAGCCCGACAGGGTTTGTAGGGGGAGAGGACGTCCTGACTTTC CASSPTGFVGGEDVLTF